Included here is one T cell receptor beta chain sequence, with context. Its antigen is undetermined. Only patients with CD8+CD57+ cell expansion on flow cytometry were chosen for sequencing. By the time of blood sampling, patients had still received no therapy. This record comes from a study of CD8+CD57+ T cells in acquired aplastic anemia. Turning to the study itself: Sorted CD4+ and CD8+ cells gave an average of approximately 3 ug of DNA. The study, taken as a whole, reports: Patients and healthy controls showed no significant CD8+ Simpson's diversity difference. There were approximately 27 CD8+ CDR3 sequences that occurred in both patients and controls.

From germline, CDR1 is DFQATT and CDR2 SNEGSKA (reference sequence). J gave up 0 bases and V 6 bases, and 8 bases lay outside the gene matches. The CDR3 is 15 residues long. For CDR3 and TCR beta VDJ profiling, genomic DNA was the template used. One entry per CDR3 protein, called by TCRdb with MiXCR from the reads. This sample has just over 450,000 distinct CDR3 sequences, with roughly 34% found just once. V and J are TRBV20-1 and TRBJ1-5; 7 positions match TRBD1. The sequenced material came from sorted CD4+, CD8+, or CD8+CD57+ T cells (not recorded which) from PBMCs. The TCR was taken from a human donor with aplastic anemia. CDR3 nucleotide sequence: TGCAGTGCAAACCGCGGGACAGATAGCAATCAGCCCCAGCATTTT. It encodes CSANRGTDSNQPQHF.